This T cell receptor (beta chain) was obtained from a study of tumor-infiltrating lymphocytes in primary liver carcinoma. Study context: Tumors measured 4.2 to 10 cm and were stage T1-T3 N0M0.

Starting material of 450 to 550 ng total RNA yielded TCR beta cDNA via a constant-region primer. The TCR beta library was amplified through three nested multiplex PCR rounds in a modified ARM-PCR procedure. Researchers ran the first two PCR rounds for roughly 11 cycles each with TRBV1-TRBV30 forward primers and a C-beta reverse primer. Using its own MiXCR run on the multiplex PCR reads, TCRdb lists one record per CDR3 protein. This sample has tens of thousands of distinct CDR3 sequences, with about three quarters found just once. As for this clonotype: Its antigen is currently unknown. Germline is not matched at one junction end, which may reflect a read error.

Overall study results and limits: Compared with tumor region pairs, tumor-adjacent and tumor-blood pairs overlapped less. A significantly higher top-250-clone fraction was recorded for tumors than for blood (p = 0.039).

Germline CDR1 MGHRA, CDR2 YSYEKL. The CDR3 runs 17 residues. The approximately 20-31 mg bulk tissue piece was not sorted before simultaneous RNA and DNA extraction. Chronic HBV infection affected patients, none of whom had received treatment. The gene calls are TRBV4-1 and TRBJ2-7; TRBD2 agrees at 11 bases. What was sequenced was liver tumor tissue from sampling region 1. Subset here: tumor region T1, superior pole. The sequence came from a man aged 40-49 years with primary liver carcinoma and hepatitis B virus infection. The CDR3 DNA follows: TGCACCAGCAGCCAACTGGAAGAAACTAGCGGGAGCTACGAGCAGTACTTC. Translation gives CTSSQLEETSGSYEQYF.